These 20 T cell receptor beta chains were all obtained from the same sample, sequenced in a study of PD-L1 blockade in urothelial cancer. Only in-frame clones appear in the TCRdb table, and some are missing; sequencing was by immunoSEQ multiplex PCR. The table shows about 30,000 clones, with around 87% occurring only once. The sample in question was PBMCs, obtained around atezolizumab (anti-PD-L1) treatment. The receptors stem from a man aged 50 or older with urothelial cancer.

This chain links TRBV28 with TRBJ2-7, with 7 bases lining up with TRBD1. Trimming removed 7 bases from V and 0 bases from J; junction bases left unmatched: 6. The CDR3 spans 14 residues. Germline CDR1 is MDHEN and CDR2 is SYDVKM. For the CDR3, the DNA is TGTGCCAGCATCCGACAGGGAGACTCCTACGAGCAGTACTTC. Translation gives CASIRQGDSYEQYF.

This rearrangement joins TRBV5-4 to TRBJ2-1; D perhaps matches TRBD1 (5 bases). The CDR3 loop spans 15 amino acids. Germline-derived CDR1 and CDR2 are SGHNT and YYREEE (reference sequence). Trimming shortened V by 1 base and J by 5 bases, and 13 bases separated the two germline ends. Here the CDR3 DNA reads TGTGCCAGCAGCTTGTGGCAGGGAAAGGACAATGAGCAGTTCTTC. It yields the protein CASSLWQGKDNEQFF.

The chain joins TRBV11-2 to TRBJ1-2; a possible D gene is TRBD1 (6 bases). The CDR3 contains 15 residues. The ends were cut back, 7 bases at V and 2 bases at J, with 17 bases in the middle. Germline values: CDR1 SGHAT, CDR2 FQNNGV. CDR3 bases: TGTGCCAGCAACCCAGGACAGCCAGGAAACTATGGCTACACCTTC. Its translation is CASNPGQPGNYGYTF. The entire variable domain, with the rest obtained from reference TRBV11-2 and TRBJ1-2, is as follows: EAGVAQSPRYKIIEKRQSVAFWCNPISGHATLYWYQQILGQGPKLLIQFQNNGVVDDSQLPKDRFSAERLKGVDSTLKIQPAKLEDSAVYLCASNPGQPGNYGYTFGSGTRLTVV.

This chain connects TRBV10-3 to TRBJ1-4, with D perhaps matching TRBD1 (5 bases). The CDR3 sequence is 15 residues long. CDR1 is ENHRY, CDR2 SYGVKD, per germline. Trimming stripped 2 bases from V and 6 bases from J, with 13 bases between. The CDR3 is CAISEAGRVYEKLFF. Written as DNA, the CDR3 is TGTGCCATCAGTGAGGCTGGCAGGGTTTATGAAAAACTGTTTTTT.

This clone was seen only a few times. The chain is built from TRBV19 and TRBJ1-4; possible D gene TRBD1, 5 bases. Trimming cost V 7 bases and J 0 bases, with 12 bases left between them. Germline-derived CDR1 and CDR2 are LNHDA and SQIVND (reference sequence). This CDR3 has 15 residues. The CDR3 spells CASTTRAATNEKLFF. The CDR3 DNA sequence: TGTGCCAGTACGACCAGGGCTGCAACTAATGAAAAACTGTTTTTT.

The V gene is TRBV15, the J gene TRBJ2-7; possibly TRBD1 for D (6 bases). V was shortened by 4 bases and J by 0 bases, with 13 bases between the two germline ends. The CDR3 contains 15 residues. The V gene's germline CDR1 is LNHNV and CDR2 YYDKDF (reference sequence). CDR3 coding DNA: TGTGCCACCAGCACAAAAGGACAGCCCTCCTACGAGCAGTACTTC. Its protein is CATSTKGQPSYEQYF.

In nucleotides, the CDR3 is TGTGCCAGCAGAGGACTAGCGGGGGGGCCGTCTAACGAGCAGTACTTC. Translating gives CASRGLAGGPSNEQYF. The chain links TRBV11-2 to TRBJ2-7; TRBD2 aligns across 15 bases. Germline-derived CDR1 and CDR2 are SGHAT and FQNNGV. Trimming took 6 bases from V and 5 from J; bases not matched to a gene: 8. CDR3 size: 16 residues.

V is TRBV7-2 and J is TRBJ2-1, with a tentative D call TRBD1 (5 bases). Germline assignment: CDR1 SGHTA and CDR2 FQGNSA. This CDR3 is built from 13 residues. The V gene lost 1 base and the J gene lost 10 bases, with 11 bases spanning the gap. This CDR3 is CASSLDRSNEQFF. CDR3 bases: TGTGCCAGCAGCTTAGACAGGAGTAACGAGCAGTTCTTC.

The chain has TRBV2 and TRBJ2-3; TRBD2 aligns across 16 bases. Trimming took 2 bases from V and 3 from J; bases not matched to a gene: 5. Germline V CDR1 and CDR2: SNHLY, FYNNEI. The CDR3 loop spans 18 amino acids. DNA for the CDR3: TGTGCCAGCAGTGAAAGGGGGACTAGCGGGGGGGAGACAGATACGCAGTATTTT. This translates into CASSERGTSGGETDTQYF. Drawing the rest from reference TRBV2 and TRBJ2-3, the complete variable domain is EPEVTQTPSHQVTQMGQEVILRCVPISNHLYFYWYRQILGQKVEFLVSFYNNEISEKSEIFDDQFSVERPDGSNFTLKIRSTKLEDSAMYFCASSERGTSGGETDTQYFGPGTRLTVL.

The gene calls are TRBV5-5 and TRBJ1-1; possible D gene TRBD1, 5 bases. The germline V and J ends were trimmed by 7 bases and 4 bases, with 17 bases remaining between them. CDR1 is SGHKS, CDR2 YYEKEE, per germline (reference sequence). The CDR3 is 14 amino acids. In DNA form, the CDR3 reads TGTGCCAGCTTTCCCCCAGGGTTGATCACTGAAGCTTTCTTT. As protein: CASFPPGLITEAFF.

The chain links TRBV11-2 to TRBJ1-2; D might be TRBD1 (5 bases). The CDR3 has 14 residues. Germline V lookup: CDR1 SGHAT, CDR2 FQNNGV. The V end lost 5 bases, the J end lost 4 bases, and 14 bases lay between the germline ends. Written as DNA, the CDR3 is TGTGCCAGCAGCGGGAGGGTAGGGGCCTATGGCTACACCTTC. This codes for CASSGRVGAYGYTF.

The V gene is TRBV27, the J gene TRBJ1-5; 8 nucleotides line up with TRBD1. CDR3 length: 14 amino acids. The germline V gene encodes CDR1 MNHEY and CDR2 SMNVEV (reference sequence). The J segment lost 5 bases and the V segment lost 1 base, leaving 1 base of the junction unmatched. Written as DNA, the CDR3 is TGTGCCAGCAGTTTATTACAGGGGGATCAGCCCCAGCATTTT. Its protein is CASSLLQGDQPQHF.

The count of this clone is one. The DNA of the CDR3 is TGTGCCAGCAGCTTAACTAGCCTTCAAGAGACCCAGTACTTC. As protein: CASSLTSLQETQYF. The chain recombines TRBV7-6 with TRBJ2-5; D is possibly TRBD2 (6 bases). Germline loops: CDR1 SGHVS, CDR2 FNYEAQ. The CDR3 contains 14 residues. Trimming removed 2 bases from V and 2 bases from J, with 9 bases in between.

The chain combines TRBV7-3 with TRBJ2-2; D unresolved. Germline V gives CDR1 SGHTA, CDR2 FQGTGA. Trimming removed 2 bases at V and 0 bases at J, with 7 bases between. The CDR3 has 15 residues. The CDR3 reads CASSLQFPNTGELFF. The DNA of the CDR3 is TGTGCCAGCAGCTTACAGTTCCCGAACACCGGGGAGCTGTTTTTT. The full variable domain, in which reference TRBV7-3 and TRBJ2-2 provide the parts outside the CDR3, is GAGVSQTPSNKVTEKGKYVELRCDPISGHTALYWYRQSLGQGPEFLIYFQGTGAADDSGLPNDRFFAVRPEGSVSTLKIQRTERGDSAVYLCASSLQFPNTGELFFGEGSRLTVL.

The chain carries TRBV6-1 and TRBJ2-2; 7 nucleotides match TRBD1. The CDR3 has 17 amino acids. Germline lookup yields CDR1 MNHNS and CDR2 SASEGT. Unmatched junction bases numbered 6, after V lost 2 bases and J lost 0 bases. CDR3 nucleotides: TGTGCCAGCAGTGAACTCTTTGGGACAGCGAACACCGGGGAGCTGTTTTTT. It encodes CASSELFGTANTGELFF.

The chain combines TRBV5-1 with TRBJ2-2, with D perhaps matching TRBD2 (5 bases). Germline-derived CDR1 and CDR2 are SGHRS and YFSETQ. CDR3 length: 16 residues. Trimming cost V 0 bases and J 6 bases, with 15 bases left between them. CDR3 nucleotides: TGCGCCAGCAGCTTGGAAATCGGGGTGAGGGCCGGGGAGCTGTTTTTT. It yields the protein CASSLEIGVRAGELFF.

The chain couples TRBV28 to TRBJ2-1; 9 positions match TRBD1. This CDR3 region has 16 residues. Germline V gene lookup returns CDR1 MDHEN and CDR2 SYDVKM. The V segment lost 3 bases and the J segment 1 base; nucleotides outside the gene matches: 4. CDR3 sequence reads: CASSFAGTGSYNEQFF. CDR3 coding DNA: TGTGCCAGCAGTTTTGCCGGGACAGGGTCCTACAATGAGCAGTTCTTC.

In this sample, this clone turned up a few times. The gene calls are TRBV7-2 and TRBJ1-2, with TRBD1 as a possible D gene (5 bases). V was pared by 0 bases and J by 4 bases, with 12 bases between. The CDR3 contains 15 residues. The germline V gene encodes CDR1 SGHTA and CDR2 FQGNSA. CDR3 residues: CASSLAPQASYGYTF. CDR3 nucleotide sequence: TGTGCCAGCAGCTTAGCACCACAGGCTTCCTATGGCTACACCTTC.

J is TRBJ2-5 and V is TRBV5-4; tentative D call: TRBD1 (5 bases). The CDR3 has 15 amino acids. V shed 4 bases and J shed 5 bases, with 18 bases lying between them. Looked up from germline, CDR1 is SGHNT and CDR2 is YYREEE (reference sequence). The CDR3 DNA reads TGTGCCAGCAGCCCAGACCGTAGGGCAGGGGAGACCCAGTACTTC. Translating gives CASSPDRRAGETQYF.

This clone occurred a few times. The chain is built from TRBV6-5 and TRBJ2-7; weak D call: TRBD2 (5 bases). With 4 bases removed from V and 0 bases from J, the gap between germline ends came to 13 bases. Germline assignment: CDR1 MNHEY and CDR2 SVGAGI. This CDR3 has 15 residues. The chain's CDR3 is CASSSQAVSSYEQYF. DNA for the CDR3: TGTGCCAGCAGTTCCCAAGCGGTGAGCTCCTACGAGCAGTACTTC.